This is a list of T cell receptor beta chains from one sample in a study of shared clonotypes between healthy human individuals. Assay: immunoSEQ multiplex PCR; the TCRdb copy retains only in-frame clones and omits some. The sample has 300,000 to 400,000 clones; 74% are singletons. Sequences were obtained from memory CD4+ T cells sorted from blood. All receptors come from a man aged 25 to 40 in good health. The CDR3 runs from the conserved cysteine through the conserved F or W. The order of the fields is CDR3 DNA, CDR3 protein, J gene, V gene, CDR3 length, D gene, clone size. The D gene is left open where the match is weak. Where a row states a size, it is once, few, many or the class of an expanded clone; other rows omit it.

cdr3_nt: TGCGCCAGCAGCTCCCCAGTCGGGGACAGGCGGGGGAACTATGGCTACACCTTC
cdr3_aa: CASSSPVGDRRGNYGYTF
j_call: TRBJ1-2
v_call: TRBV5-1
cdr3_length: 18
d_call: TRBD1
clone_size: .

cdr3_nt: TGTGCCAGCAGCGCCCAGGGAGGAACTGAAGCTTTCTTT
cdr3_aa: CASSAQGGTEAFF
j_call: TRBJ1-1
v_call: TRBV9
cdr3_length: 13
d_call: .
clone_size: .

cdr3_nt: TGCGCCAGCAGCTTGGAGGGAAGGGGTCACAATGAGCAGTTCTTC
cdr3_aa: CASSLEGRGHNEQFF
j_call: TRBJ2-1
v_call: TRBV5-1
cdr3_length: 15
d_call: .
clone_size: .

cdr3_nt: TGTGCCAGCACCTCACAGGGTTCTGGGGCCAACGTCCTGACTTTC
cdr3_aa: CASTSQGSGANVLTF
j_call: TRBJ2-6
v_call: TRBV6-6
cdr3_length: 15
d_call: .
clone_size: .

cdr3_nt: TGTGCCAGTAGTATGGGTTGGGACACTGAAGCTTTCTTT
cdr3_aa: CASSMGWDTEAFF
j_call: TRBJ1-1
v_call: TRBV19
cdr3_length: 13
d_call: .
clone_size: .

cdr3_nt: TGCAGCTTGCGACGGGGGCTCGGAACTGAAGCTTTCTTT
cdr3_aa: CSLRRGLGTEAFF
j_call: TRBJ1-1
v_call: TRBV29-1
cdr3_length: 13
d_call: .
clone_size: .

cdr3_nt: TGCGCCAGCAGCCAAGTGTTCGGCGGGGCTAGCACAGATACGCAGTATTTT
cdr3_aa: CASSQVFGGASTDTQYF
j_call: TRBJ2-3
v_call: TRBV4-1
cdr3_length: 17
d_call: .
clone_size: many

cdr3_nt: TGTGCCAGCAGCCTTACGAGGTACGAGCAGTACTTC
cdr3_aa: CASSLTRYEQYF
j_call: TRBJ2-7
v_call: TRBV7-2
cdr3_length: 12
d_call: .
clone_size: .

cdr3_nt: TGTGCCAGCTCATCATCTTACACAGATACGCAGTATTTT
cdr3_aa: CASSSSYTDTQYF
j_call: TRBJ2-3
v_call: TRBV18
cdr3_length: 13
d_call: .
clone_size: .

cdr3_nt: TGTGCCAGCAGCTTGTTTTTCGAGGTTGGCTACACCTTC
cdr3_aa: CASSLFFEVGYTF
j_call: TRBJ1-2
v_call: TRBV5-5
cdr3_length: 13
d_call: .
clone_size: .